A selection of T cell receptor beta chains follows, all from one sample in a study of blood T cells in healthy people across ages. TCRdb used MiXCR to reprocess the 5' RACE reads, holding one entry per CDR3 protein. The data contain about 1,500,000 distinct CDR3 sequences, 28% of them singletons. Material: blood. Receptor source: a young woman in good health. Each CDR3 is given with its conserved first and last residue. The order of the fields is D gene, V gene, clone size, J gene, CDR3 protein, CDR3 DNA. D genes are given only for firm matches. Size is omitted from some rows. Given values are once, few, many or a class for expanded clones.

TRBD1	TRBV5-1	few	TRBJ2-7	CVSSLDRGRYEQYF	TGCGTCAGCAGCTTGGACAGGGGCCGGTACGAGCAGTACTTC
-	TRBV6-1	few	TRBJ1-2	CASRVTGRYGYTF	TGTGCCAGCAGGGTGACAGGACGCTATGGCTACACCTTC
TRBD2	TRBV24-1	few	TRBJ2-1	CATSDWGWEGDHNEQFF	TGTGCCACCAGTGATTGGGGCTGGGAGGGAGACCACAATGAGCAGTTCTTC
-	TRBV20-1	few	TRBJ2-7	CSAPYRAPYEQYF	TGCAGTGCCCCGTACAGGGCCCCCTACGAGCAGTACTTC
-	TRBV7-2	-	TRBJ1-2	CASSLGPPGGYTF	TGTGCCAGCAGCTTAGGGCCACCCGGGGGCTACACCTTC
-	TRBV29-1	many	TRBJ2-5	CSGGGWAETQYF	TGCAGCGGGGGTGGATGGGCAGAGACCCAGTACTTC
-	TRBV20-1	-	TRBJ2-3	CSARGRTAGTDTQYF	TGCAGTGCTAGGGGGAGGACCGCCGGGACAGATACGCAGTATTTT
-	TRBV6-6	-	TRBJ2-2	CASNSGPGELFF	TGTGCCAGCAATTCAGGGCCCGGGGAGCTGTTTTTT
-	TRBV3-1	-	TRBJ2-1	CASSHFTLIGGEQFF	TGTGCCAGCAGCCACTTTACGCTAATCGGGGGTGAGCAGTTCTTC
TRBD1	TRBV7-9	few	TRBJ1-2	CASSLARTGDGYTF	TGTGCCAGCAGCTTAGCTCGGACAGGTGATGGCTACACCTTC
-	TRBV5-1	-	TRBJ2-1	CASSSGPTYNELFF	TGCGCCAGCAGCTCGGGACCAACCTACAATGAGCTGTTCTTC
TRBD2	TRBV5-1	-	TRBJ2-3	CASSPAGGMTDTQYF	TGCGCCAGCAGCCCAGCGGGGGGGATGACAGATACGCAGTATTTT
TRBD2	TRBV20-1	few	TRBJ2-3	CSARPDGAGVVDTQYF	TGCAGTGCTAGGCCCGATGGGGCGGGAGTAGTAGATACGCAGTATTTT
-	TRBV12-5	many	TRBJ2-7	CASGVDGYEQYF	TGTGCTAGTGGTGTAGACGGTTACGAGCAGTACTTC
-	TRBV28	few	TRBJ2-3	CASEALAGGTDTQYF	TGTGCCAGCGAAGCATTAGCCGGAGGGACAGATACGCAGTATTTT
TRBD2	TRBV5-1	-	TRBJ2-1	CASSLVASGRIHEQFF	TGCGCCAGCAGCTTGGTAGCTAGCGGTAGAATCCATGAGCAGTTCTTC